The 7 T cell receptor beta chains below were found in one sample sequenced in a study of spatial heterogeneity in lung cancer. Documented time point: blood at routine non-recurrence follow-up after resection. Without sorting, whole RNA was sequenced from tumor, nontumor lung or frozen PBMC. TCRdb re-called the 5' RACE reads through MiXCR, storing one row per CDR3 protein. The table lists some 110,000 distinct CDR3 sequences, approximately 12% of them singletons. Sequencing was performed on PBMCs, taken at follow-up. The receptors stem from a male donor with early-stage non-small cell lung cancer.

This clonotype was recorded many times. The rearrangement links TRBV5-1 to TRBJ1-2, with a weak D call TRBD1 (5 bases). The CDR3 is 15 residues long. Germline V gene lookup returns CDR1 SGHRS and CDR2 YFSETQ. Trimming cost V 6 bases and J 0 bases, with 15 bases left between them. CDR3 region: CASKPGTQTNYGYTF. In DNA form, the CDR3 reads TGCGCCAGCAAACCCGGGACCCAGACTAACTATGGCTACACCTTC.

This clonotype has ten or more counts. This chain uses TRBV12-3 or TRBV12-4 with TRBJ1-2; D not certain. The CDR3 has 13 amino acids. The V end lost 0 bases, the J end lost 4 bases, and 6 bases lay between the germline ends. CDR3 bases: TGTGCCAGCAGTTTAGCGCGGGGCTATGGCTACACCTTC. It encodes CASSLARGYGYTF.

This clonotype was seen repeatedly, ten times or more. This chain joins TRBV29-1 and TRBJ2-7; D ambiguous. Deletions cut 4 bases from V and 3 bases from J, with 7 bases between. CDR1 is SQVTM and CDR2 is ANQGSEA in the germline V gene. The CDR3 contains 11 residues. Here the CDR3 reads CSVGTYYEQYF. In nucleotides, the CDR3 is TGCAGCGTTGGGACGTACTACGAGCAGTACTTC.

This clonotype appeared many times. The V gene is TRBV5-6, the J gene TRBJ1-1; the D is unclear. The CDR3 totals 11 residues. The V end lost 4 bases, the J end lost 6 bases, and 7 bases lay between the germline ends. Germline values: CDR1 SGHDT, CDR2 YYEEEE. The CDR3 coding sequence is TGTGCCAGCAGCCGCGGCGCTGAAGCTTTCTTT. Amino acids: CASSRGAEAFF.

This clonotype was picked up a small number of times. V usage is TRBV28 and J usage is TRBJ1-2; 8 positions match TRBD1. The CDR3 runs to 16 residues. V gave up 6 bases and J gave up 4 bases; unmatched junction bases: 13. The germline CDR1 and CDR2 sequences are MDHEN and SYDVKM. The CDR3 protein is CASSPPMTGASYGYTF. The CDR3 DNA is TGTGCCAGCAGCCCTCCCATGACAGGGGCTAGCTATGGCTACACCTTC.

This clonotype was recorded a few times. The rearrangement joins TRBV2 to TRBJ2-2, with 7 bases that match TRBD1. The V gene's germline CDR1 is SNHLY and CDR2 FYNNEI. Trimming at V came to 4 bases and at J to 5 bases, leaving 7 bases not matched to a gene. CDR3 size: 15 residues. The CDR3 DNA reads TGTGCCAGCAGTGCACAGGGGCCATTAACCGGGGAGCTGTTTTTT. It codes for CASSAQGPLTGELFF.

CDR3 bases: TGCGCCAGCAGTGACCCCCCTAGGAATGAGCAGTTCTTC. Protein sequence: CASSDPPRNEQFF. The genes are TRBV10-1 and TRBJ2-1; no clear D. V lost 3 bases and J 7 bases, leaving 10 bases between the germline ends. The V gene's germline CDR1 is WNHNN and CDR2 SYGVQD (reference sequence). This CDR3 has 13 residues.